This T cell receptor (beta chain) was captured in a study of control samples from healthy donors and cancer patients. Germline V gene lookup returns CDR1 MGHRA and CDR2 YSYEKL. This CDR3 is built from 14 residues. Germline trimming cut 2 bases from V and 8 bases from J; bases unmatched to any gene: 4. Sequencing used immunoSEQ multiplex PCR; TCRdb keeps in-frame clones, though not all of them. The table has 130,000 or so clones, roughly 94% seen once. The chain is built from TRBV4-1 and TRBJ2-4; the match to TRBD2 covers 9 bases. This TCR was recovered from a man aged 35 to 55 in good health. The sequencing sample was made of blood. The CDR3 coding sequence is TGCGCCAGCAGCCAATTTAGCGGGAGTGACATTCAGTACTTC. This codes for CASSQFSGSDIQYF.